This TCR beta chain was identified in a study of cytotoxic CD8 clonotypes in ibrutinib-treated CLL. The table came from immunoSEQ multiplex PCR; TCRdb's copy has only in-frame clones and leaves some out. The table shows 160,000 or so clones, with 84% occurring only once. The specimen comprised PBMCs, sampled after 24 months of ibrutinib treatment. The sequence was collected from a human donor with chronic lymphocytic leukemia.

CDR3 DNA sequence: TGTGCCAGCAGTGAGACGACTTCGACAGGGAACTATGGCTACACCTTC. Translated: CASSETTSTGNYGYTF. The chain employs TRBV25-1 and TRBJ1-2, with 7 bases identical to TRBD1. In germline, CDR1 is MGHDK, CDR2 SYGVNS. The CDR3 is 16 residues long. V was pared by 3 bases and J by 2 bases, with 9 bases of the junction left unmatched.